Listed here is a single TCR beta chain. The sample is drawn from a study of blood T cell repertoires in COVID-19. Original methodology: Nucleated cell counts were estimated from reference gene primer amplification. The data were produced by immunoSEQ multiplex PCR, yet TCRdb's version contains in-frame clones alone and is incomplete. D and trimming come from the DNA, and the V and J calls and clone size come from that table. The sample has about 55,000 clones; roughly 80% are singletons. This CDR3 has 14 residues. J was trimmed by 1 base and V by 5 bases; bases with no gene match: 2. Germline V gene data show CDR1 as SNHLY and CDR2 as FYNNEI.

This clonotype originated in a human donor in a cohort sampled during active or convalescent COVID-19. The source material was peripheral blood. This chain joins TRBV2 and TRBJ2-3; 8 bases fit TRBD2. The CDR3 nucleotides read TGTGCCAGCAGTCGGCGGGGGGGCACAGATACGCAGTATTTT. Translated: CASSRRGGTDTQYF.